This TCR beta chain was identified in a study of blood T cell repertoires in COVID-19. For the study at large: Researchers got acute and convalescent COVID-19 samples from the United States, Italy and Spain.

Germline V gives CDR1 SEHNR, CDR2 FQNEAQ (reference sequence). Trimming pared 1 base from V and 4 bases from J, leaving 13 bases between. This CDR3 contains 15 residues. Produced via immunoSEQ multiplex PCR; TCRdb's table is partial and in-frame only. Among about 390,000 clones, over 75% were seen once, and the ten largest hold approximately 2.5%. The rearrangement uses TRBV7-9 and TRBJ1-2; D is possibly TRBD1 (6 bases). This TCR was sampled from a woman aged 55-75 years with COVID-19, enrolled during active disease. Specimen: peripheral blood. The CDR3: CASSLDREWGYGYTF. CDR3 nucleotides: TGTGCCAGCAGCTTAGACAGGGAGTGGGGCTATGGCTACACCTTC.